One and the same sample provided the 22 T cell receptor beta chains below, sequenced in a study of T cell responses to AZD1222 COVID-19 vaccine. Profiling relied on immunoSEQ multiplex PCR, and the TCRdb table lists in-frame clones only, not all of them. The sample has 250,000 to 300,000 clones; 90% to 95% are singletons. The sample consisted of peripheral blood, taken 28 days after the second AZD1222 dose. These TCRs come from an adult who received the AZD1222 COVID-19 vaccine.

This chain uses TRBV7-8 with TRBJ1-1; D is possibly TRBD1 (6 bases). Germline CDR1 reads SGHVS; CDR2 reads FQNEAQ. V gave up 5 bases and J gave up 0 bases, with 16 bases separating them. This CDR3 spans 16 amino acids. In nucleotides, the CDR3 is TGTGCCAGCAGCCCCACCCACAGGGAATTGAACACTGAAGCTTTCTTT. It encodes CASSPTHRELNTEAFF. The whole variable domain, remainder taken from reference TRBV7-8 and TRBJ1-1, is GAGVSQSPRYKVAKRGQDVALRCDPISGHVSLFWYQQALGQGPEFLTYFQNEAQLDKSGLPSDRFFAERPEGSVSTLKIQRTQQEDSAVYLCASSPTHRELNTEAFFGQGTRLTVV.

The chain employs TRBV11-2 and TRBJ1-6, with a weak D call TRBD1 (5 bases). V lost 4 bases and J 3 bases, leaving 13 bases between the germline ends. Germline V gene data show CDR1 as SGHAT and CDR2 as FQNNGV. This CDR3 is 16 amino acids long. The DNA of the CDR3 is TGTGCCAGCAGCTCCGTCCGGCAGGGCTATAATTCACCCCTCCACTTT. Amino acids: CASSSVRQGYNSPLHF.

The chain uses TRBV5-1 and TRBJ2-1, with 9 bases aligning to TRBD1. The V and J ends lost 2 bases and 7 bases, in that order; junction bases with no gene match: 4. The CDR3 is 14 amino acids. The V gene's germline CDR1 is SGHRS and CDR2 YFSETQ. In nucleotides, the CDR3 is TGCGCCAGCAGCTTAACAGGGGGCAGAAATGAGCAGTTCTTC. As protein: CASSLTGGRNEQFF.

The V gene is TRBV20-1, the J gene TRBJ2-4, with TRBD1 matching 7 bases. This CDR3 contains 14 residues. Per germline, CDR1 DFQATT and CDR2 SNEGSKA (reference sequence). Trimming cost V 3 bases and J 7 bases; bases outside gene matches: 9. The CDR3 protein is CSASPLQGWNIQYF. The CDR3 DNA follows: TGCAGTGCTAGTCCCTTACAGGGGTGGAACATTCAGTACTTC.

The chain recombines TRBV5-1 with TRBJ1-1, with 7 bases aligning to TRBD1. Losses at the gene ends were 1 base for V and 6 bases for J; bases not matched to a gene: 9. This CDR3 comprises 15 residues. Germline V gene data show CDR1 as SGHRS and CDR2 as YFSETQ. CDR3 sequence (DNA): TGCGCCAGCAGCTTGACAGGGGCTGGTTTATCTGAAGCTTTCTTT. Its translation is CASSLTGAGLSEAFF.

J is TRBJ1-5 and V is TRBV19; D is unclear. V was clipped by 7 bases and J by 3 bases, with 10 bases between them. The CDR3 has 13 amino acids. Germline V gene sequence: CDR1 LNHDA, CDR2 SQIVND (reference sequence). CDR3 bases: TGTGCCAGTACCAGGCAGTTCAATCAGCCCCAGCATTTT. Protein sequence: CASTRQFNQPQHF. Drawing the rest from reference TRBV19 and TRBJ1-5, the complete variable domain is DGGITQSPKYLFRKEGQNVTLSCEQNLNHDAMYWYRQDPGQGLRLIYYSQIVNDFQKGDIAEGYSVSREKKESFPLTVTSAQKNPTAFYLCASTRQFNQPQHFGDGTRLSIL.

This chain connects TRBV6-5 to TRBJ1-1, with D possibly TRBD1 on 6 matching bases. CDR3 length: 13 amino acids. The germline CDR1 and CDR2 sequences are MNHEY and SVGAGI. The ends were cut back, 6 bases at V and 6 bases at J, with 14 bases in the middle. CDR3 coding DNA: TGTGCCAGCAGCCCAGACAGGAGGGCTGAAGCTTTCTTT. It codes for CASSPDRRAEAFF.

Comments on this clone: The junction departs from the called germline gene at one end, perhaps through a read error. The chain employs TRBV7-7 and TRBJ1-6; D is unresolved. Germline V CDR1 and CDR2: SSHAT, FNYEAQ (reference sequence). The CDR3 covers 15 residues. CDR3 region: CASSLSVKTVSPLHF. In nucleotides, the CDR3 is TGTGCTAGCAGCTTGTCGGTCAAAACGGTTTCACCCCTCCACTTT.

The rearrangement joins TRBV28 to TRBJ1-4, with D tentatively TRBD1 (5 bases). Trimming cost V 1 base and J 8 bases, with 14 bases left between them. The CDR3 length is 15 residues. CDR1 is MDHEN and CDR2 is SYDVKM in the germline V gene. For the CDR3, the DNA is TGTGCCAGCAGTTTATTGGCAGGGCGGGGAGAAAAACTGTTTTTT. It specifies CASSLLAGRGEKLFF.

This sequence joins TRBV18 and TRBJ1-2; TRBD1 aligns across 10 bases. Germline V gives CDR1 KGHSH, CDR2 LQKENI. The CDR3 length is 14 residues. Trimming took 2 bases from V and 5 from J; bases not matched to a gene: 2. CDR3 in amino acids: CASSPGTGEYGYTF. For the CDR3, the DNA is TGTGCCAGCTCACCAGGGACAGGGGAATATGGCTACACCTTC.

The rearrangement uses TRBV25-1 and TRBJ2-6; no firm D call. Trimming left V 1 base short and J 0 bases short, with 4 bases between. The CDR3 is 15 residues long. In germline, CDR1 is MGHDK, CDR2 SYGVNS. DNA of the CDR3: TGTGCCAGCAGTGAATTGAGCTCTGGGGCCAACGTCCTGACTTTC. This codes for CASSELSSGANVLTF.

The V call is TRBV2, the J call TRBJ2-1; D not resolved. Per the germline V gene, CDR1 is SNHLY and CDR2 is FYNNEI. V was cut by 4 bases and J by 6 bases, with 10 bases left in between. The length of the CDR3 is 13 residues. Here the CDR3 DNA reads TGTGCCAGCAGTGTAACCGCTTCCAATGAGCAGTTCTTC. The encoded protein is CASSVTASNEQFF.

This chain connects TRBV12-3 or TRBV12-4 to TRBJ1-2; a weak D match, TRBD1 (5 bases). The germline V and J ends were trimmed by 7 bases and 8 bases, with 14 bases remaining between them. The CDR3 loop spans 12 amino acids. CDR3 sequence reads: CASTLGTIGYTF. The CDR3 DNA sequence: TGTGCCAGCACCCTGGGGACTATAGGCTACACCTTC.

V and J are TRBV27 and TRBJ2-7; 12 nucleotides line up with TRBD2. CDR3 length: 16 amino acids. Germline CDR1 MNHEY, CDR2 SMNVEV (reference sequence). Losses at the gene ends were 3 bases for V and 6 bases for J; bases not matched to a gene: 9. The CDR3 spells CASSFINLAGGTEQYF. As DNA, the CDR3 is TGTGCCAGCAGTTTTATAAACCTAGCGGGAGGGACCGAGCAGTACTTC.

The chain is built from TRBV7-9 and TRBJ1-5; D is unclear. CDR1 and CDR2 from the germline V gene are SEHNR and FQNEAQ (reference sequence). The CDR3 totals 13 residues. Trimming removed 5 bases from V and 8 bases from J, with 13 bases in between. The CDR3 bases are TGTGCCAGCAGCCCTGCAGACCTCAAGCCCCAGCATTTT. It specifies CASSPADLKPQHF.

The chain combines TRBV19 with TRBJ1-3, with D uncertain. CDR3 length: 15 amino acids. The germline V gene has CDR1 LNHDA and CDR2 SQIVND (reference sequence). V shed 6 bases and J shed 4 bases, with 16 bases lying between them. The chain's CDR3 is CASSPRGEVGNTIYF. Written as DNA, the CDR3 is TGTGCCAGTAGCCCCCGTGGGGAGGTCGGAAACACCATATATTTT. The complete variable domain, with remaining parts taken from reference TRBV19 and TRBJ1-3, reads DGGITQSPKYLFRKEGQNVTLSCEQNLNHDAMYWYRQDPGQGLRLIYYSQIVNDFQKGDIAEGYSVSREKKESFPLTVTSAQKNPTAFYLCASSPRGEVGNTIYFGEGSWLTVV.

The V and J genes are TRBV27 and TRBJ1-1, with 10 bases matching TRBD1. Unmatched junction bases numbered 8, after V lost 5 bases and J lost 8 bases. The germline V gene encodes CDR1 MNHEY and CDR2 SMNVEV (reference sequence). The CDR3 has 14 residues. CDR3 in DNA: TGTGCCAGCAGTCGGGACAGGGGCCCGGTCGAAGCTTTCTTT. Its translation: CASSRDRGPVEAFF.

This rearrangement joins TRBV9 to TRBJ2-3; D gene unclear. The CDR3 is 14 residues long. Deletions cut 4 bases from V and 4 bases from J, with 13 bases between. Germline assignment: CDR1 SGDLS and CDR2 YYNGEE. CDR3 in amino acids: CASSPRLRADTQYF. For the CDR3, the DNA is TGTGCCAGCAGCCCGCGACTTAGAGCAGATACGCAGTATTTT.

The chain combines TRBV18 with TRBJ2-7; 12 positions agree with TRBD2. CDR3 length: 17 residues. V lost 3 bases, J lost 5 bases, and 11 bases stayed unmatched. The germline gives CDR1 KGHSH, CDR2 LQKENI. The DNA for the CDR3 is TGTGCCAGCTCACCCAGGGGGCTAGCGGGAGGGCCGGACGAGCAGTACTTC. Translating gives CASSPRGLAGGPDEQYF.

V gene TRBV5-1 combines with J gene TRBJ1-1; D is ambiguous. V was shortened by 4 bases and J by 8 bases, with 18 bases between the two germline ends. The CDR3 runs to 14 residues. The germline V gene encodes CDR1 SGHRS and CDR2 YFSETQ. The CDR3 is CASSQKWQAREAFF. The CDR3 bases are TGCGCCAGCAGCCAAAAATGGCAGGCGAGGGAAGCTTTCTTT.

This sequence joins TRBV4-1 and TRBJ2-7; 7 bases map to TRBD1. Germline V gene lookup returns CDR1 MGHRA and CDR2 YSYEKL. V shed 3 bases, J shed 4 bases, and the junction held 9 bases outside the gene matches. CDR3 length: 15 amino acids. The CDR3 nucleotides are TGCGCCAGCAGCCACGGAAGGGGGCTATTATACGAGCAGTACTTC. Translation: CASSHGRGLLYEQYF.

The CDR3 sequence is CASSVTPFSGFGGNTIYF. As DNA, the CDR3 is TGTGCCAGCAGCGTAACTCCTTTTTCAGGGTTCGGTGGAAACACCATATATTTT. V is TRBV9 and J is TRBJ1-3; D is perhaps TRBD1 (5 bases). The CDR3 runs to 18 residues. Germline CDR1 reads SGDLS; CDR2 reads YYNGEE. The ends were cut back, 1 base at V and 3 bases at J, with 20 bases in the middle.